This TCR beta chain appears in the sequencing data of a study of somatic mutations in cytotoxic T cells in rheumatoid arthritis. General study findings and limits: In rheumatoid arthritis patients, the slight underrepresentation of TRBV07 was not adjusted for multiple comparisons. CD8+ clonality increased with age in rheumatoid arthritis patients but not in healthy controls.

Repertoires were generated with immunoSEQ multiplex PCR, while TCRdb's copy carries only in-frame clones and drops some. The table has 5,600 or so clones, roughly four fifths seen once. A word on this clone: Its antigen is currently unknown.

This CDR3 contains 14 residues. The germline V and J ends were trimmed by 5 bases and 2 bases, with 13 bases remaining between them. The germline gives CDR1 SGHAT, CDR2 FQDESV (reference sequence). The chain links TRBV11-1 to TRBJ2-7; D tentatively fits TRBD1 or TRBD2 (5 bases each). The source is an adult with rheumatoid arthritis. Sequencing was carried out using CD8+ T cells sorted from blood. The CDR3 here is CASSIPGAAYEQYF. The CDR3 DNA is TGTGCCAGCAGCATTCCCGGGGCCGCCTACGAGCAGTACTTC.